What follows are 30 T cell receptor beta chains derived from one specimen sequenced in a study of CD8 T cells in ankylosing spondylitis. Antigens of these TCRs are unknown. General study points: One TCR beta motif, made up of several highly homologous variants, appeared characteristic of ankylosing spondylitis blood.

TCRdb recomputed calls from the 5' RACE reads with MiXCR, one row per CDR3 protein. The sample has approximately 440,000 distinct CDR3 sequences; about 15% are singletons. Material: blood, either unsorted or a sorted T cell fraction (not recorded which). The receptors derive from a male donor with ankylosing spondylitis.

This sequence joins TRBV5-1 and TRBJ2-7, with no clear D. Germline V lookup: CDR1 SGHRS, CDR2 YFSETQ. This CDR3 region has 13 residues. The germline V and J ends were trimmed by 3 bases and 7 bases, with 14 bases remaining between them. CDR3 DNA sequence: TGCGCCAGCAGCTCCGGCCAGGCCCTGGAGCAGTACTTC. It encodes CASSSGQALEQYF. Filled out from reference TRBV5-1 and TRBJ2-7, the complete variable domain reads KAGVTQTPRYLIKTRGQQVTLSCSPISGHRSVSWYQQTPGQGLQFLFEYFSETQRNKGNFPGRFSGRQFSNSRSEMNVSTLELGDSALYLCASSSGQALEQYFGPGTRLTVT.

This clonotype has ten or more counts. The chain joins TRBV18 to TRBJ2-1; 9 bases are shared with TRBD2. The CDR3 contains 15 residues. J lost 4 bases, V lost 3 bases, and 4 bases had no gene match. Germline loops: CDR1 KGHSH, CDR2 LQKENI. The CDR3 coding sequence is TGTGCCAGCTCACCCGCGGGAGGGGGATACAATGAGCAGTTCTTC. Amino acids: CASSPAGGGYNEQFF.

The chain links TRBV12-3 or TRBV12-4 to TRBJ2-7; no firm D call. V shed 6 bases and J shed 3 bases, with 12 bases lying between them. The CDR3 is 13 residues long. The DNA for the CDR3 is TGTGCCAGCAGGATGTGGAACGGCTACGAGCAGTACTTC. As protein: CASRMWNGYEQYF.

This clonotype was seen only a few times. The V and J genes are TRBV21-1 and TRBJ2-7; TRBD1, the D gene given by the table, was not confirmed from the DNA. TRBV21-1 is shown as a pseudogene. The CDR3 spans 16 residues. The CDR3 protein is CASSKVRDRATYEQYF. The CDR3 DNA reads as TGTGCCAGCAGCAAAGTTCGGGACAGAGCAACCTACGAGCAGTACTTC.

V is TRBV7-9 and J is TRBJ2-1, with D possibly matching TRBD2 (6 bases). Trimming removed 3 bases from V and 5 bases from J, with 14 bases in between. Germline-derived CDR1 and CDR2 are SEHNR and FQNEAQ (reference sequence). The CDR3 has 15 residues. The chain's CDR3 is CASSFELATNNEQFF. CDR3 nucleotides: TGTGCCAGCAGCTTCGAACTAGCCACAAACAATGAGCAGTTCTTC.

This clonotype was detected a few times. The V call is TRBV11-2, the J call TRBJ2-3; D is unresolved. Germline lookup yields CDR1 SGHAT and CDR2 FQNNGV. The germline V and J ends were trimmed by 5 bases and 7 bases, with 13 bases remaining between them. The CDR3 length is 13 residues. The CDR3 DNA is TGTGCCAGCAGCCCGTCCGAGCGACATACGCAGTATTTT. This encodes CASSPSERHTQYF.

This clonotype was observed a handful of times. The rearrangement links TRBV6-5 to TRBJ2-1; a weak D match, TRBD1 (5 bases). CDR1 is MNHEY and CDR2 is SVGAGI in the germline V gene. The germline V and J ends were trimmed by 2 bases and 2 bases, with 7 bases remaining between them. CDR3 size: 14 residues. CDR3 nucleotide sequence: TGTGCCAGCAGTTACGGCAGGGCCTACAATGAGCAGTTCTTC. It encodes CASSYGRAYNEQFF.

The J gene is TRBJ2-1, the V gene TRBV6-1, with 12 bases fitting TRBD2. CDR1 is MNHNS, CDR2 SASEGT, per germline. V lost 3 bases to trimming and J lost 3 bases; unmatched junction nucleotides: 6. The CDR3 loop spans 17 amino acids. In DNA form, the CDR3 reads TGTGCCAGCAGTGACGTACCGGGACTAGCGGGCTACAATGAGCAGTTCTTC. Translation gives CASSDVPGLAGYNEQFF.

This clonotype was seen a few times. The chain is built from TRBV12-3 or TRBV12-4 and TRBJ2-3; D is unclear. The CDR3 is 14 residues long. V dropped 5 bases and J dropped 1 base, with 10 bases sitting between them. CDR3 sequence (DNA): TGTGCCAGCAGTCCACGGCCGGGCACAGATACGCAGTATTTT. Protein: CASSPRPGTDTQYF.

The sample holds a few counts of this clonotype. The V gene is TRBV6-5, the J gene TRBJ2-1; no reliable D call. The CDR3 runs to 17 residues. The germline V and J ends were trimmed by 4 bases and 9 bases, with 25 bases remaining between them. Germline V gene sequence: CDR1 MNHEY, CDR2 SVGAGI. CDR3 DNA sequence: TGTGCCAGCAGTTCCAAATCGGCCCCTGTATATCGCACTGAGCAGTTCTTC. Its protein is CASSSKSAPVYRTEQFF.

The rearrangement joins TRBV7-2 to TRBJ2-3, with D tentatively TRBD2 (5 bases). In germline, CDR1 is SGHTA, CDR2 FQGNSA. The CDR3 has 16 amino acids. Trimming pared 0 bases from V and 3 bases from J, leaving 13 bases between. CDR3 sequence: CASSLAALAATDTQYF. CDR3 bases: TGTGCCAGCAGCTTAGCCGCTCTAGCTGCGACAGATACGCAGTATTTT.

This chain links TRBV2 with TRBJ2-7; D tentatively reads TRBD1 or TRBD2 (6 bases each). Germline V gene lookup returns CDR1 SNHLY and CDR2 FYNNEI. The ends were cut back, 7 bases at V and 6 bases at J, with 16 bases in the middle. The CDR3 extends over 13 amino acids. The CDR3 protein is CASKGGFSLEQYF. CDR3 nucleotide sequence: TGTGCCAGCAAGGGGGGATTTTCCCTCGAGCAGTACTTC.

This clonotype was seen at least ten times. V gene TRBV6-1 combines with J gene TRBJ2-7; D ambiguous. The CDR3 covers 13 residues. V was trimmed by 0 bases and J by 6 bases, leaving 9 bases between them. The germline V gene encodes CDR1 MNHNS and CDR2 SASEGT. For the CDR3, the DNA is TGTGCCAGCAGTGAAGCCTATCCCTCCGAGCAGTACTTC. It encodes CASSEAYPSEQYF.

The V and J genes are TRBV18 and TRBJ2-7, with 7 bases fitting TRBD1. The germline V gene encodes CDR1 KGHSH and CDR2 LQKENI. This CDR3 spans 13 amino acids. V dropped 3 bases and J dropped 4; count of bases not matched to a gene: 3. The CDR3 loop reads CASSPGQEYEQYF. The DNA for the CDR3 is TGTGCCAGCTCACCTGGACAGGAATACGAGCAGTACTTC.

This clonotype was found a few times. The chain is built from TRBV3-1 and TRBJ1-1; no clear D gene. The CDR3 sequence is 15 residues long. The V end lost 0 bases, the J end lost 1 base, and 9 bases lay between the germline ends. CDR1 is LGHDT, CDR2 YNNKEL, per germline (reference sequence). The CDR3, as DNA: TGTGCCAGCAGCCAAGACCTAGCGGCGAACACTGAAGCTTTCTTT. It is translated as CASSQDLAANTEAFF.

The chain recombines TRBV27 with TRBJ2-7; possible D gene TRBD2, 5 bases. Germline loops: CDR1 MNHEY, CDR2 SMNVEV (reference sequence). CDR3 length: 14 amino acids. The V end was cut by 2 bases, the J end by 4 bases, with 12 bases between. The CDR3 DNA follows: TGTGCCAGCAGTTTAAGAACTAGTGTTTACGAGCAGTACTTC. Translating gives CASSLRTSVYEQYF.

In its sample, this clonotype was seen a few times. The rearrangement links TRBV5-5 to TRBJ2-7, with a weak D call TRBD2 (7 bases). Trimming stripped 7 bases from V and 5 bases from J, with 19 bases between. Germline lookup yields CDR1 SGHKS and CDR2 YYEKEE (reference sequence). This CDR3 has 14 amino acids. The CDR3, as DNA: TGTGCCAGCGCCGGTGGGGGGGCCTCAGACGAGCAGTACTTC. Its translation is CASAGGGASDEQYF.

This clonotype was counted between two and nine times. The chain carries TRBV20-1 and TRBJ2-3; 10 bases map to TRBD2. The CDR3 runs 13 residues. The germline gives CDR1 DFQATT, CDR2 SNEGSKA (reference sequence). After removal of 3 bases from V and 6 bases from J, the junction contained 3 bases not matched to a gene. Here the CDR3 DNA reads TGCAGTGCTAGCCCAGCGGGGGGGGATACGCAGTATTTT. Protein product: CSASPAGGDTQYF.

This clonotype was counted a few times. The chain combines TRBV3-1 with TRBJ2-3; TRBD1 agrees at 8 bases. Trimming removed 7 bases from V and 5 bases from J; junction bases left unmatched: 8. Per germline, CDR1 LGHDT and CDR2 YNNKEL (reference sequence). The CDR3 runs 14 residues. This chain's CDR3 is CASTGQGRGDTQYF. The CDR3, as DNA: TGTGCCAGCACCGGACAGGGCAGAGGAGATACGCAGTATTTT.

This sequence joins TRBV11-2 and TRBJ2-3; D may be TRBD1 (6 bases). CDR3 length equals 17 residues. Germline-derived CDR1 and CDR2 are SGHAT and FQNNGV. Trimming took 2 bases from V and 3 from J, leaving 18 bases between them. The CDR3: CASSLSVSSRGTDTQYF. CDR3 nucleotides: TGTGCCAGCAGCTTAAGCGTCTCTAGCAGGGGAACAGATACGCAGTATTTT.

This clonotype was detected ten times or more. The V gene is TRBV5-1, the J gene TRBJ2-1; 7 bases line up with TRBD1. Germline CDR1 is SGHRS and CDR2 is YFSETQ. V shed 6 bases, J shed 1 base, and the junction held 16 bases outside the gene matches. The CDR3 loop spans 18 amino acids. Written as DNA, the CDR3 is TGCGCCAGCATGGTCCCCCCCGACAGGGCCCTATCCTACAATGAGCAGTTCTTC. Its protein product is CASMVPPDRALSYNEQFF. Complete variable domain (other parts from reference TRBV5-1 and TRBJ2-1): KAGVTQTPRYLIKTRGQQVTLSCSPISGHRSVSWYQQTPGQGLQFLFEYFSETQRNKGNFPGRFSGRQFSNSRSEMNVSTLELGDSALYLCASMVPPDRALSYNEQFFGPGTRLTVL.

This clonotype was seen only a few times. CDR3 loop: CASSRGANSPLHF. CDR3 in DNA: TGTGCCAGCAGTAGAGGGGCAAATTCACCCCTCCACTTT. The V call is TRBV12-3 or TRBV12-4, the J call TRBJ1-6; possibly TRBD1 for D (5 bases). V lost 5 bases and J lost 7, with 9 bases in between. The CDR3 contains 13 residues.

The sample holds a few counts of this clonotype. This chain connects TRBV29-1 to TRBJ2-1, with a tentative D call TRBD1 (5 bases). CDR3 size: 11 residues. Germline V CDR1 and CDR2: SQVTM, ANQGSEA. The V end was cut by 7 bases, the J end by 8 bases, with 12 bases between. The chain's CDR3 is CSALTGYEQFF. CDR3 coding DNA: TGCAGCGCCCTAACAGGTTATGAGCAGTTCTTC.

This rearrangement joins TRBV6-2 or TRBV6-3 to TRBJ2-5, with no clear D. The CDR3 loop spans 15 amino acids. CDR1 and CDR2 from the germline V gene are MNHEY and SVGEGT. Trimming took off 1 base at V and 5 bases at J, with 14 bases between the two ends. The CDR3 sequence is CASSYFPPSWETQYF. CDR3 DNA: TGTGCCAGCAGTTACTTCCCTCCCTCGTGGGAGACCCAGTACTTC.

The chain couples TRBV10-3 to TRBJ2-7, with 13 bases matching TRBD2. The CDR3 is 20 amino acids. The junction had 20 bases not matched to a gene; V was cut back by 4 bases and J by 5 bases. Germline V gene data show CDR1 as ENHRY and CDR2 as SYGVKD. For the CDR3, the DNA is TGTGCCATCAGTGCCACCCGGTCCCGGACTAGCGGGAGAGAAGTCAACGAGCAGTACTTC. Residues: CAISATRSRTSGREVNEQYF.

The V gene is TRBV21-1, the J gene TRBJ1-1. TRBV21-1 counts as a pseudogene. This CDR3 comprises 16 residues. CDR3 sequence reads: CASSHTGPLANTEAFF. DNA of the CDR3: TGTGCCAGCAGCCATACGGGTCCTCTAGCGAACACTGAAGCTTTCTTT.

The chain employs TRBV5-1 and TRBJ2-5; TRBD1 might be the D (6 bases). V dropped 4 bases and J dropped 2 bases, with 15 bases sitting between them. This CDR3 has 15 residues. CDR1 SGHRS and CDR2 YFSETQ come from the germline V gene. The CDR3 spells CASSGLGGGQETQYF. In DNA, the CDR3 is TGCGCCAGCAGCGGACTTGGGGGCGGGCAAGAGACCCAGTACTTC.

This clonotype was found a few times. The CDR3 DNA sequence: TGTGCCAGCAGTTCGACGGCCAGAGCTTTCTTT. Protein product: CASSSTARAFF. This chain links TRBV12-3 or TRBV12-4 with TRBJ1-1; no definite D call. The CDR3 runs 11 residues. V gave up 4 bases and J gave up 10 bases, with 10 bases separating them.

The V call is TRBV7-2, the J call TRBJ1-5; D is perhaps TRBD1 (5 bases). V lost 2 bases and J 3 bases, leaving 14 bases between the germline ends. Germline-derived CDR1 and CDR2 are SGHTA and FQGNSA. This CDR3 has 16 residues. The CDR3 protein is CASSLSPGLYNQPQHF. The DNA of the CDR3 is TGTGCCAGCAGCTTAAGCCCGGGACTGTACAATCAGCCCCAGCATTTT.

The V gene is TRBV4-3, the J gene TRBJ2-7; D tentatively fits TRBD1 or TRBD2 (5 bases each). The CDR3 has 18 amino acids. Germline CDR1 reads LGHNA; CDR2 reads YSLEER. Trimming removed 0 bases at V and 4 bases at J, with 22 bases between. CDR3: CASSQDWLGTGPHYEQYF. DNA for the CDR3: TGCGCCAGCAGCCAAGATTGGTTGGGGACCGGACCTCATTACGAGCAGTACTTC.